These 21 T cell receptor beta chains originate from one sample sequenced in a study of Graves' ophthalmopathy and Graves' hyperthyroidism. Transcripts of RNA were the source for amplifying TCR beta CDR3 regions. First-round RT-PCR with HTBI primers preceded a second-round multiplex PCR. TCRdb analysed the multiplex PCR reads with MiXCR anew, one entry per CDR3 protein. Among 200,000 to 250,000 distinct CDR3 sequences listed, over 25% were seen once. The sample taken for sequencing was peripheral blood. The receptors shown here come from a man between 50 and 59 years old with Graves' ophthalmopathy.

This clonotype occurred many times. The CDR3 protein is CASVFRDGSNGYTF. The DNA of the CDR3 is TGTGCCAGCGTATTCCGGGACGGGTCGAATGGCTACACCTTC. V and J are TRBV6-5 and TRBJ1-2, with D possibly being TRBD1 (5 bases). CDR1 is MNHEY and CDR2 is SVGAGI in the germline V gene. The CDR3 extends over 14 amino acids. V lost 8 bases to trimming and J lost 6 bases, with 19 bases between them.

This clonotype was seen repeatedly, ten times or more. The chain combines TRBV28 with TRBJ2-7; D might be TRBD1 or TRBD2, each matching 6 bases. V was shortened by 4 bases and J by 7 bases, with 14 bases between the two germline ends. Germline V gene sequence: CDR1 MDHEN, CDR2 SYDVKM. The CDR3 runs to 13 residues. CDR3 nucleotide sequence: TGTGCCAGCAGTTCCCACGGGGGCGGGGAGCAGTACTTC. This encodes CASSSHGGGEQYF.

The rearrangement links TRBV28 to TRBJ2-7, with D unresolved. CDR1 MDHEN and CDR2 SYDVKM come from the germline V gene. The CDR3 has 11 residues. Trimming took off 8 bases at V and 2 bases at J, with 7 bases between the two ends. The CDR3 protein is CASSWTYEQYF. CDR3 sequence (DNA): TGTGCCAGCTCCTGGACCTACGAGCAGTACTTC.

This clonotype was seen at least ten times. The CDR3 bases are TGCAGTGCTAAAAGACCGGGACAGGGGAACTATGGCTACACCTTC. This sequence encodes CSAKRPGQGNYGYTF. The rearrangement uses TRBV20-1 and TRBJ1-2; 10 nucleotides line up with TRBD1. CDR3 length: 15 amino acids. V was pared by 4 bases and J by 2 bases, with 7 bases of the junction left unmatched. CDR1 DFQATT and CDR2 SNEGSKA come from the germline V gene (reference sequence).

Ten or more counts support this clonotype. The rearrangement links TRBV2 to TRBJ1-5; perhaps TRBD1 as D (5 bases). Looked up from germline, CDR1 is SNHLY and CDR2 is FYNNEI. Trimming cost V 4 bases and J 0 bases, with 13 bases left between them. This CDR3 has 16 amino acids. CDR3 bases: TGTGCCAGCAGTGTTCGGGGCCGAGGTAGCAATCAGCCCCAGCATTTT. It specifies CASSVRGRGSNQPQHF.

The CDR3 spells CASSYSRRQGNGNQPQHF. The CDR3 DNA sequence: TGTGCCAGCAGTTACTCGAGGCGACAGGGCAATGGCAATCAGCCCCAGCATTTT. The chain joins TRBV6-2 or TRBV6-3 to TRBJ1-5; 7 nucleotides line up with TRBD1. CDR1 and CDR2 from the germline V gene are MNHEY and SVGEGT. This CDR3 is 18 amino acids long. V lost 0 bases and J lost 2; bases outside the gene matches: 10.

This clonotype was seen repeatedly, ten times or more. The V and J genes are TRBV18 and TRBJ1-1, with D perhaps matching TRBD1 (5 bases). Trimming left V 2 bases short and J 0 bases short, with 19 bases between. The germline V gene encodes CDR1 KGHSH and CDR2 LQKENI. The CDR3 is 18 residues long. The chain's CDR3 is CASSPVRGDLVMNTEAFF. As DNA, the CDR3 is TGTGCCAGCTCACCAGTTCGTGGGGACCTGGTCATGAACACTGAAGCTTTCTTT. Full variable domain (remainder filled in from reference TRBV18 and TRBJ1-1): NAGVMQNPRHLVRRRGQEARLRCSPMKGHSHVYWYRQLPEEGLKFMVYLQKENIIDESGMPKERFSAEFPKEGPSILRIQQVVRGDSAAYFCASSPVRGDLVMNTEAFFGQGTRLTVV.

In this sample, this clonotype turned up once. The chain employs TRBV28 and TRBJ2-7, with 9 bases matching TRBD2. The CDR3 has 14 residues. Germline values: CDR1 MDHEN, CDR2 SYDVKM. The ends lost 8 bases at V and 4 bases at J; junction bases unmatched: 9. DNA for the CDR3: TGTGCCAGCCTCGGCCTAGCGGGGACTTACGAGCAGTACTTC. Amino acids: CASLGLAGTYEQYF.

In its sample, this clonotype was seen many times. V is TRBV12-3 or TRBV12-4 and J is TRBJ2-5; 7 positions agree with TRBD1. The CDR3 is 16 amino acids. Trimming removed 7 bases from V and 2 bases from J; junction bases left unmatched: 13. The CDR3: CASTSGDSVAQETQYF. CDR3 DNA sequence: TGTGCCAGCACCTCAGGGGACAGCGTCGCTCAAGAGACCCAGTACTTC.

The rearrangement uses TRBV9 and TRBJ1-5; TRBD1 matches at 9 bases. Per the germline V gene, CDR1 is SGDLS and CDR2 is YYNGEE. Trimming at V came to 1 base and at J to 6 bases, leaving 5 bases not matched to a gene. The CDR3 length is 15 residues. The CDR3 protein is CASSVSGQGTQPQHF. The CDR3 DNA reads as TGTGCCAGCAGCGTATCCGGACAGGGGACTCAGCCCCAGCATTTT. Complete variable domain (other parts from reference TRBV9 and TRBJ1-5): DSGVTQTPKHLITATGQRVTLRCSPRSGDLSVYWYQQSLDQGLQFLIQYYNGEERAKGNILERFSAQQFPDLHSELNLSSLELGDSALYFCASSVSGQGTQPQHFGDGTRLSIL.

In this sample, this clonotype turned up many times. The chain carries TRBV11-1 and TRBJ1-1; D possibly corresponds to TRBD1 (6 bases). CDR1 SGHAT and CDR2 FQDESV come from the germline V gene (reference sequence). Trimming took off 7 bases at V and 3 bases at J, with 12 bases between the two ends. The length of the CDR3 is 13 residues. For the CDR3, the DNA is TGTGCCAGCACACAGGGTTTTGACACTGAAGCTTTCTTT. This codes for CASTQGFDTEAFF.

The rearrangement uses TRBV6-1 and TRBJ1-1, with D perhaps TRBD1 (5 bases). Germline values: CDR1 MNHNS, CDR2 SASEGT. The CDR3 loop spans 11 amino acids. The ends were cut back, 3 bases at V and 7 bases at J, with 6 bases in the middle. The CDR3 DNA is TGTGCCAGCAGTGATAGGGGTGAAGCTTTCTTT. It yields the protein CASSDRGEAFF.

The table lists this clonotype with many counts. The rearrangement joins TRBV12-3 or TRBV12-4 to TRBJ2-4; the D call may be TRBD1 or TRBD2 (5 bases each). Trimming took 3 bases from V and 3 from J, leaving 15 bases between them. The CDR3 extends over 16 amino acids. The CDR3 DNA sequence: TGTGCCAGCAGTTTGACGGGGCAGGGCCTCAAAAACATTCAGTACTTC. Its translation: CASSLTGQGLKNIQYF.

Ten or more counts support this clonotype. The genes are TRBV29-1 and TRBJ2-4; maybe TRBD2 (6 bases). With 4 bases removed from V and 5 bases from J, the gap between germline ends came to 15 bases. Germline V gives CDR1 SQVTM, CDR2 ANQGSEA. The CDR3 has 14 amino acids. CDR3 nucleotide sequence: TGCAGCGTTGGAAGTGCCCGGAGGGAAAACATTCAGTACTTC. Its translation: CSVGSARRENIQYF.

In its sample, this clonotype was seen many times. The V gene is TRBV6-1, the J gene TRBJ2-5; tentative D call: TRBD1 (6 bases). Germline lookup yields CDR1 MNHNS and CDR2 SASEGT. The CDR3 covers 15 residues. V lost 4 bases and J 4 bases, leaving 16 bases between the germline ends. CDR3 amino acids: CASSVGWGLGETQYF. The CDR3 DNA sequence: TGTGCCAGCAGTGTAGGTTGGGGGCTAGGAGAGACCCAGTACTTC.

The genes are TRBV24-1 and TRBJ1-3; 8 nucleotides align to TRBD1. The CDR3 consists of 15 residues. The trim removed 6 bases at V and 0 bases at J, leaving 3 bases unmatched. Germline CDR1 KGHDR, CDR2 SFDVKD. For the CDR3, the DNA is TGTGCCACCAGTAACAGGGGGTTCTCTGGAAACACCATATATTTT. Residues: CATSNRGFSGNTIYF.

There are many counts of this clonotype. The chain is built from TRBV5-6 and TRBJ1-2; no clear D gene. Trimming removed 1 base at V and 6 bases at J, with 7 bases between. The CDR3 covers 12 residues. Germline CDR1 reads SGHDT; CDR2 reads YYEEEE. CDR3 protein: CASSLWGNGYTF. DNA for the CDR3: TGTGCCAGCAGCTTGTGGGGTAATGGCTACACCTTC.

V gene TRBV4-3 combines with J gene TRBJ2-2; no reliable D call. Per the germline V gene, CDR1 is LGHNA and CDR2 is YSLEER. The CDR3 totals 17 residues. Trimming removed 0 bases from V and 0 bases from J, with 11 bases in between. CDR3 loop: CASSQDGAFANTGELFF. In nucleotides, the CDR3 is TGCGCCAGCAGCCAAGATGGCGCGTTCGCGAACACCGGGGAGCTGTTTTTT.

This clonotype was found many times. The rearrangement uses TRBV12-3 or TRBV12-4 and TRBJ2-3, with a weak D call TRBD2 (5 bases). The CDR3 contains 13 residues. V gave up 6 bases and J gave up 2 bases, with 9 bases separating them. This chain's CDR3 is CASRIRDTDTQYF. The CDR3 nucleotides read TGTGCCAGCAGGATACGGGACACAGATACGCAGTATTTT.

This clonotype was seen at least ten times. This chain connects TRBV24-1 to TRBJ2-3; 7 bases are shared with TRBD1. Per the germline V gene, CDR1 is KGHDR and CDR2 is SFDVKD. This CDR3 contains 17 residues. V lost 9 bases, J lost 4 bases, and 18 bases stayed unmatched. The CDR3, as DNA: TGTGCCACCTCTACAGGGGAAGGAGGTCGAACGGCAGATACGCAGTATTTT. This sequence encodes CATSTGEGGRTADTQYF.

The sample holds one count of this clonotype. This chain connects TRBV29-1 to TRBJ1-2; 12 nucleotides line up with TRBD1. This CDR3 contains 15 residues. J was trimmed by 4 bases and V by 4 bases; bases with no gene match: 7. Per germline, CDR1 SQVTM and CDR2 ANQGSEA. The CDR3 sequence is CSVGGTGGIVYGYTF. The CDR3 DNA sequence: TGCAGCGTTGGTGGGACAGGGGGCATCGTCTATGGCTACACCTTC.